The sequence of this T cell receptor (beta chain) was determined in a study of PD-L1 blockade in urothelial cancer. Method: immunoSEQ multiplex PCR; TCRdb's copy keeps in-frame clones and lacks some. The profile covers approximately 79,000 clones, with around four fifths appearing a single time and under 8.5% taken by the ten largest. On this clone: Its matching antigen is unknown.

Study-wide points: Better progression-free and overall survival followed lower pretreatment blood clonality.

Stated time point: pretreatment peripheral blood. The CDR3 contains 14 residues. The V gene lost 3 bases and the J gene lost 5 bases, with 13 bases spanning the gap. Germline V gene data show CDR1 as LGHNA and CDR2 as YSLEER. The sequences come from PBMCs, collected around atezolizumab (anti-PD-L1) treatment. This clonotype was sampled from a man between 35 and 55 years old with urothelial cancer. This sequence joins TRBV4-3 and TRBJ1-1; D is uncertain. This CDR3 is CASSQTRALTEAFF. CDR3 coding DNA: TGCGCCAGCAGCCAGACTCGAGCGCTTACTGAAGCTTTCTTT.